The next 9 T cell receptor beta chains were all read from a single sample in a study of blood T cell repertoires in COVID-19. Sequencing used immunoSEQ multiplex PCR; TCRdb keeps in-frame clones, though not all of them. This table has some 230,000 clones, roughly 89% appearing once. Sequencing was done on a sample of peripheral blood. These receptors were taken from a man under 40 who had recovered from COVID-19.

The gene calls are TRBV19 and TRBJ2-7, with D possibly being TRBD1 (5 bases). There are 12 residues in the CDR3. Germline V gives CDR1 LNHDA, CDR2 SQIVND (reference sequence). Trimming stripped 8 bases from V and 1 base from J, with 9 bases between. DNA for the CDR3: TGTGCCAGTTGCGACAGTTCCTACGAGCAGTACTTC. Translation gives CASCDSSYEQYF. Full variable domain (missing parts from reference TRBV19 and TRBJ2-7): DGGITQSPKYLFRKEGQNVTLSCEQNLNHDAMYWYRQDPGQGLRLIYYSQIVNDFQKGDIAEGYSVSREKKESFPLTVTSAQKNPTAFYLCASCDSSYEQYFGPGTRLTVT.

V and J are TRBV2 and TRBJ1-2, with D unresolved. V lost 4 bases and J lost 0, with 18 bases in between. Germline assignment: CDR1 SNHLY and CDR2 FYNNEI. The CDR3 is 17 amino acids. The DNA of the CDR3 is TGTGCCAGCAGTGGGGTGTGGCCTACCGACTCTAACTATGGCTACACCTTC. It encodes CASSGVWPTDSNYGYTF.

The chain couples TRBV3-1 (or the pseudogene TRBV3-2) to TRBJ2-7; no definite D call. With 0 bases removed from V and 3 bases from J, the gap between germline ends came to 15 bases. CDR1 LGHDT and CDR2 YNNKEL come from the germline V gene (reference sequence). CDR3 size: 16 residues. The CDR3 region has the DNA TGTGCCAGCAGCCAAGAGGGTGGGCCGAGACGCTACGAGCAGTACTTC. It yields the protein CASSQEGGPRRYEQYF.

V usage is TRBV28 and J usage is TRBJ2-1, with 9 positions matching TRBD2. Germline V gives CDR1 MDHEN, CDR2 SYDVKM. The V segment lost 11 bases and the J segment 4 bases; nucleotides outside the gene matches: 21. This CDR3 comprises 18 residues. CDR3 coding DNA: TGTGCCGCCAGCACAGCGGCGGGGGGGACTCACGGATACAATGAGCAGTTCTTC. Translation: CAASTAAGGTHGYNEQFF.

The rearrangement links TRBV2 to TRBJ1-5; 7 bases map to TRBD1. The CDR3 sequence is 16 residues long. Germline V CDR1 and CDR2: SNHLY, FYNNEI. With 6 bases clipped from V and 2 bases from J, the junction kept 10 bases outside the gene matches. CDR3 nucleotides: TGTGCCAGCAGCGCCGACAGGGTCTCAGGCAATCAGCCCCAGCATTTT. It is translated as CASSADRVSGNQPQHF.

In this sample, this clone turned up many times. The chain employs TRBV3-1 (or the pseudogene TRBV3-2) and TRBJ1-6, with 7 bases aligning to TRBD1. Germline CDR1 and CDR2: LGHDT and YNNKEL (reference sequence). J lost 11 bases, V lost 3 bases, and 10 bases had no gene match. This CDR3 is 15 amino acids long. CDR3 bases: TGTGCCAGCAGCCACCGAGGGGGCGTAGCTACACCCCTCCACTTT. It yields the protein CASSHRGGVATPLHF.

J is TRBJ2-7 and V is TRBV5-1, with TRBD2 matching 8 bases. This CDR3 is 16 amino acids long. Germline lookup yields CDR1 SGHRS and CDR2 YFSETQ. V shed 4 bases, J shed 3 bases, and the junction held 12 bases outside the gene matches. CDR3 coding DNA: TGCGCCAGCAGCCCGGCTACCCTAGCGGGCGACTACGAGCAGTACTTC. Its translation: CASSPATLAGDYEQYF.

V and J are TRBV10-1 and TRBJ1-1; D unclear. The CDR3 contains 13 residues. The V end lost 3 bases, the J end lost 8 bases, and 13 bases lay between the germline ends. Germline loops: CDR1 WNHNN, CDR2 SYGVQD (reference sequence). The CDR3 spells CASSESTADEAFF. In nucleotides, the CDR3 is TGCGCCAGCAGTGAATCTACAGCGGACGAAGCTTTCTTT.

The chain recombines TRBV4-3 with TRBJ2-7; no reliable D call. CDR1 LGHNA and CDR2 YSLEER come from the germline V gene. Deletions cut 2 bases from V and 4 bases from J, with 12 bases between. The CDR3 length is 14 residues. CDR3 DNA sequence: TGCGCCAGCAGCCAATGGGCAGAAACTTACGAGCAGTACTTC. Protein sequence: CASSQWAETYEQYF.